This T cell receptor beta chain was recorded in a study of identical twins. J was trimmed by 5 bases and V by 10 bases; bases with no gene match: 4. The germline V gene has CDR1 ENHRY and CDR2 SYGVKD. The CDR3 sequence is 11 residues long. A single record per CDR3 protein comes from TCRdb applying MiXCR to the 5' RACE reads. The sample shows fewer than 500,000 distinct CDR3 sequences, 20% to 25% of them seen only once. Separately, the same data were catalogued under a study of T cells expressing NK-cell markers. That report notes: As a fraction of CD8+ T cells, dominant NKG2C+ clonotypes reached about 1.0-8% in roughly 6 donors. The CD3+CD56-NKG2C+ fraction of a handful of donors was also led by these clonotypes. Whether expanded NKG2C+ T cell clones were HCMV-specific remained unclear.

This TCR was sampled from a woman aged 18-35 years in good health. Material for sequencing was CD4+ T cells sorted from blood. This chain links TRBV10-3 with TRBJ2-5; 7 bases are a match to TRBD1. The CDR3 nucleotides are TGTGCCACCAAGACAGGGGAGACCCAGTACTTC. Translating gives CATKTGETQYF.